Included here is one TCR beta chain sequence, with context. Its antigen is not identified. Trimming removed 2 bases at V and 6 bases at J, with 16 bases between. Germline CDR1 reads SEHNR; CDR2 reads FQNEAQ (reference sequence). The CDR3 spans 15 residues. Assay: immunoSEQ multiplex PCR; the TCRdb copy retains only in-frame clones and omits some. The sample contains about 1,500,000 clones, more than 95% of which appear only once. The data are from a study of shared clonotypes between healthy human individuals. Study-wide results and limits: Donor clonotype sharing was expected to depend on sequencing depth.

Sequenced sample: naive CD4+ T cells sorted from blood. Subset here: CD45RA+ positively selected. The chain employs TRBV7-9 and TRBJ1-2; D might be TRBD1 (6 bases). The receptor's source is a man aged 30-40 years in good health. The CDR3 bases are TGTGCCAGCAGCTTAAGAGGGGGATCTCCGGATGGCTACACCTTC. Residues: CASSLRGGSPDGYTF.